This T cell receptor (beta chain) was sequenced during a study of T cell responses to AZD1222 COVID-19 vaccine. Clones were sequenced by immunoSEQ multiplex PCR, and TCRdb holds only the in-frame ones, with some missing. This table has 90,000 to 120,000 clones, 80% to 95% appearing once. The germline V gene encodes CDR1 SQVTM and CDR2 ANQGSEA. The CDR3 length is 10 residues. V lost 7 bases and J lost 8, with 9 bases in between. Study observations and caveats: Spike as a whole was targeted by vaccine-associated CD4 TCRs, dominant at 160-218 and 743-854.

About this clone: What it binds is not known.

The specimen was peripheral blood, collected 28 days after the second AZD1222 dose. The chain recombines TRBV29-1 with TRBJ2-1; TRBD2 might be the D (6 bases). The clonotype was recovered from an adult who received the AZD1222 COVID-19 vaccine. CDR3 in DNA: TGCAGCGGCGGGAAGGATGAGCAGTTCTTC. Translated: CSGGKDEQFF.